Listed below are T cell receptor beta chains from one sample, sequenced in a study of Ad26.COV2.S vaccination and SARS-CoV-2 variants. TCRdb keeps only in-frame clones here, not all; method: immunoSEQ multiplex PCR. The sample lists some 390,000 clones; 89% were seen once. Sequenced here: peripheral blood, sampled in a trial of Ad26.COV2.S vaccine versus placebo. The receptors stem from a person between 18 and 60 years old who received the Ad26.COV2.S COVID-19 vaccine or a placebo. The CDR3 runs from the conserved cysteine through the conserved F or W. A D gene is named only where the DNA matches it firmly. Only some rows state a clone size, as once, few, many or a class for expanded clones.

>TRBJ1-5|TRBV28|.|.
TGTGCCAGCAGTGACTTCTTGGGACAGCCCCAGCATTTT
CASSDFLGQPQHF
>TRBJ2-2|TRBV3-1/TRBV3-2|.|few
TGTGCCAGCAGCAGAGGACCCCAAGGGGAGCTGTTTTTT
CASSRGPQGELFF
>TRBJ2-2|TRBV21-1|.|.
TGTGCCAGCAGCAAAGGAGCGGGAGCCAGCACCGGGGAGCTGTTTTTT
CASSKGAGASTGELFF
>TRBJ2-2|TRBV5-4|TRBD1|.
TGTGCCAGCAGCCCGGGACAGGCGAGAACCGGGGAGCTGTTTTTT
CASSPGQARTGELFF
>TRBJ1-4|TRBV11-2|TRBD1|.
TGTGCCAGCAGCCCAAACAGGGGGGGGAATGAAAAACTGTTTTTT
CASSPNRGGNEKLFF
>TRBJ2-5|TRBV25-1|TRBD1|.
TGTGCCAGCAGTGAAACCTTACAGGGGAAAGAGACCCAGTACTTC
CASSETLQGKETQYF
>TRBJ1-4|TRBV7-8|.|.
TGTGCCAGCAGCCCTCGGGACACTAATGAAAAACTGTTTTTT
CASSPRDTNEKLFF
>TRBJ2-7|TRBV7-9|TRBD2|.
TGTGCCAGCAGCCAAAAAGGGGTAGCGGGCAGCTACGAGCAGTACTTC
CASSQKGVAGSYEQYF
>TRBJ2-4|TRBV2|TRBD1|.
TGTGCCAGCAATTTAAGGGACAGCGGCAAAGGGGGTTTGGACTTC
CASNLRDSGKGGLDF
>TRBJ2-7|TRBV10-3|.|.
TGTGCCATCAGTGCTCAGGGCAACTACGAGCAGTACTTC
CAISAQGNYEQYF
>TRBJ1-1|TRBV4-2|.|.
TGTGCCAGCAGCCAAGGTAGAGAGAACACTGAAGCTTTCTTT
CASSQGRENTEAFF